Below, 30 T cell receptor beta chains from the same sample are listed, as sequenced in a study of T cell repertoires in cytomegalovirus infection. One entry per CDR3 protein, called by TCRdb with MiXCR from the reads. This sample carries roughly 720,000 distinct CDR3 sequences, about 40% of them seen once, and the ten largest clones take 2.5% to 3.5%. Sequencing was carried out using PBMCs. The receptors derive from a human donor in good health (CMV status not recorded). Some clones in this sample may be carry-over from other donors' samples.

CDR3: CASSFRGTPTNATNEKLFF. In DNA, the CDR3 is TGTGCCAGCAGCTTCCGGGGGACTCCGACTAATGCAACTAATGAAAAACTGTTTTTT. This chain links TRBV7-8 with TRBJ1-4, with TRBD1 as a possible D gene (5 bases). Trimming removed 3 bases from V and 0 bases from J, with 20 bases in between. Looked up from germline, CDR1 is SGHVS and CDR2 is FQNEAQ. The CDR3 length is 19 residues.

The CDR3 is CASSWGVTGGTDTQYF. The CDR3 DNA reads as TGTGCCAGCAGTTGGGGGGTCACGGGAGGCACAGATACGCAGTATTTT. The rearrangement links TRBV5-4 to TRBJ2-3; D is perhaps TRBD2 (6 bases). CDR3 size: 16 residues. CDR1 is SGHNT, CDR2 YYREEE, per germline (reference sequence). V gave up 5 bases and J gave up 1 base, with 17 bases separating them.

CDR3 DNA sequence: TGCAGCGTTGAAGAACAGGACCCCTACGAGCAGTACTTC. Translated, it gives CSVEEQDPYEQYF. V is TRBV29-1 and J is TRBJ2-7, with D tentatively TRBD1 (5 bases). Germline lookup yields CDR1 SQVTM and CDR2 ANQGSEA. The CDR3 contains 13 residues. V was shortened by 0 bases and J by 2 bases, with 8 bases between the two germline ends.

This clonotype was recorded many times. This chain connects TRBV7-2 to TRBJ1-4; D perhaps matches TRBD1 (6 bases). Germline loops: CDR1 SGHTA, CDR2 FQGNSA. This CDR3 has 14 residues. V was pared by 7 bases and J by 5 bases, with 14 bases between. Here the CDR3 DNA reads TGTGCCAGCAACAGGGACGGTACCAATGAAAAACTGTTTTTT. Protein: CASNRDGTNEKLFF.

This clonotype has just a few counts. V and J are TRBV18 and TRBJ1-6; D not resolved. This CDR3 is built from 15 residues. Germline V gene data show CDR1 as KGHSH and CDR2 as LQKENI. The V and J ends lost 3 bases and 5 bases respectively, with 11 bases between them. This CDR3 is CASSPGGRNNSPLHF. In DNA, the CDR3 is TGTGCCAGCTCACCGGGAGGCAGGAATAATTCACCCCTCCACTTT.

Turning to this clonotype: At one boundary the junction diverges from the germline segment, which might be a read error. The chain joins TRBV7-2 to TRBJ2-7; D remains unclear. The CDR3 covers 12 residues. Germline V lookup: CDR1 SGHTA, CDR2 FQGNSA. The CDR3, as DNA: TGTGCCAGCAGTTTAGCCCCATACGATCAGGACTTC. It is translated as CASSLAPYDQDF.

CDR3: CASSFLVYGYTF. The CDR3 DNA reads as TGTGCCAGCAGTTTTTTGGTCTATGGCTACACCTTC. The chain uses TRBV28 and TRBJ1-2; D is ambiguous. Deletions cut 3 bases from V and 4 bases from J, with 6 bases between. From germline, CDR1 is MDHEN and CDR2 SYDVKM. The CDR3 consists of 12 residues.

This clonotype came up many times. The rearrangement links TRBV12-3 or TRBV12-4 to TRBJ1-5; tentatively, D is TRBD1 (5 bases). The CDR3 has 13 residues. Trimming shortened V by 3 bases and J by 6 bases, and 9 bases separated the two germline ends. CDR3 DNA sequence: TGTGCCAGCAGTTTTGATAGGGGTCAGCCCCAGCATTTT. It is translated as CASSFDRGQPQHF.

This chain uses TRBV19 with TRBJ2-3; 7 bases agree with TRBD2. Looked up from germline, CDR1 is LNHDA and CDR2 is SQIVND (reference sequence). The CDR3 runs 21 residues. Trimming cost V 5 bases and J 0 bases; bases outside gene matches: 23. For the CDR3, the DNA is TGTGCCAGTAGTCTTTGGGGGGAGGGAGACCTCCCTGCCCCTAGCACAGATACGCAGTATTTT. This encodes CASSLWGEGDLPAPSTDTQYF.

This chain links TRBV12-3 or TRBV12-4 with TRBJ1-1; maybe TRBD1 (5 bases). V shed 3 bases and J shed 0 bases, with 14 bases lying between them. The CDR3 has 16 amino acids. The CDR3, as DNA: TGTGCCAGCAGTTTGGGGGTTCGGCGAGTGAACACTGAAGCTTTCTTT. As protein: CASSLGVRRVNTEAFF.

Note on this clonotype: In this CDR3 the conserved last residue, phenylalanine or tryptophan, is missing, so a read error is likely. The V gene is TRBV27, the J gene TRBJ2-7; D is unclear. Germline loops: CDR1 MNHEY, CDR2 SMNVEV (reference sequence). This CDR3 region has 13 residues. V was shortened by 5 bases and J by 0 bases, with 8 bases between the two germline ends. The chain's CDR3 is CASSMAVSYEQYL. The CDR3, as DNA: TGTGCCAGCAGTATGGCCGTCTCCTACGAGCAGTACTTA.

This clonotype came up a few times. The chain uses TRBV7-9 and TRBJ1-5; no reliable D call. Trimming took off 6 bases at V and 5 bases at J, with 14 bases between the two ends. The CDR3 covers 14 residues. Germline-derived CDR1 and CDR2 are SEHNR and FQNEAQ (reference sequence). The DNA for the CDR3 is TGTGCCAGCAGTGGGCAGGAGGTCCATCAGCCCCAGCATTTT. This gives the protein CASSGQEVHQPQHF.

This clonotype was recorded many times. The chain employs TRBV7-8 and TRBJ2-1; TRBD2 matches 7 bases. Per germline, CDR1 SGHVS and CDR2 FQNEAQ. V lost 6 bases and J lost 2; bases outside the gene matches: 13. CDR3 length equals 17 residues. The CDR3 sequence: CASSFRDWGGPYNEQFF. Written as DNA, the CDR3 is TGTGCCAGCAGTTTTCGCGACTGGGGGGGACCCTACAATGAGCAGTTCTTC.

Comment on this clonotype: A junction end diverges from the germline sequence, so it may reflect a read error. The V and J genes are TRBV7-2 and TRBJ2-1; possible D gene TRBD2, 5 bases. This CDR3 has 14 residues. CDR1 is SGHTA, CDR2 FQGNSA, per germline. The CDR3 is CASILVEVINEQFF. Written as DNA, the CDR3 is TGTGCCAGCATCTTAGTGGAGGTTATCAATGAGCAGTTCTTC.

The rearrangement uses TRBV25-1 and TRBJ1-2; 9 bases agree with TRBD1. Germline V CDR1 and CDR2: MGHDK, SYGVNS. The V segment lost 5 bases and the J segment 7 bases; nucleotides outside the gene matches: 8. The CDR3 runs to 14 residues. CDR3 sequence reads: CASSPGTGFGGYTF. In DNA form, the CDR3 reads TGTGCCAGCAGTCCCGGGACAGGGTTTGGTGGCTACACCTTC.

This clonotype was detected ten times or more. This sequence joins TRBV7-2 and TRBJ1-3, with D unclear. The CDR3 covers 15 residues. Germline-derived CDR1 and CDR2 are SGHTA and FQGNSA. The V and J ends lost 6 bases and 0 bases respectively, with 12 bases between them. For the CDR3, the DNA is TGTGCCAGCAGTCCTCAGGAGTACTCTGGAAACACCATATATTTT. Amino acid sequence: CASSPQEYSGNTIYF.

This clonotype was seen ten or more times. The chain uses TRBV12-3 or TRBV12-4 and TRBJ1-4, with a possible D match to TRBD1 (5 bases). The ends were cut back, 2 bases at V and 8 bases at J, with 15 bases in the middle. The CDR3 consists of 15 residues. CDR3 bases: TGTGCCAGCAGTTTACAAGGGGAGTTTTGGGAAAAACTGTTTTTT. Residues: CASSLQGEFWEKLFF.

This clonotype came up many times. One end of the junction varies from germline; a read error may be responsible. The gene calls are TRBV7-7 and TRBJ2-7; tentative D call: TRBD2 (6 bases). Germline V gene lookup returns CDR1 SSHAT and CDR2 FNYEAQ (reference sequence). This CDR3 has 13 residues. The CDR3 region has the DNA TGTGCTAGCAGCCCGGAGGGGCCTGACGAGCAGTACTTC. Its translation is CASSPEGPDEQYF.

With regard to this clonotype: A much larger clone lies a single base off, so this may be a read error. The conserved phenylalanine or tryptophan is not found at the CDR3 terminus, so this likely reflects a read error. V and J are TRBV7-2 and TRBJ2-1; D is unclear. Trimming cost V 0 bases and J 8 bases, with 11 bases left between them. Per the germline V gene, CDR1 is SGHTA and CDR2 is FQGNSA. This CDR3 spans 14 amino acids. CDR3 nucleotides: TGTGCCAGCAGCTTAGCAGTACTTCAAGATGAGCAGTTCTTA. It encodes CASSLAVLQDEQFL.

This clonotype was counted between two and nine times. This chain uses TRBV20-1 with TRBJ1-5, with no clear D. CDR1 and CDR2 from the germline V gene are DFQATT and SNEGSKA (reference sequence). CDR3 length: 15 residues. V dropped 0 bases and J dropped 2 bases, with 11 bases sitting between them. CDR3 coding DNA: TGCAGTGCTAGAGAGCCCATTGGAGGCAATCAGCCCCAGCATTTT. It yields the protein CSAREPIGGNQPQHF.

This clonotype was seen ten or more times. This chain joins TRBV19 and TRBJ2-6; TRBD2 matches at 8 bases. The CDR3 spans 18 residues. Germline CDR1 is LNHDA and CDR2 is SQIVND (reference sequence). J gave up 0 bases and V 10 bases, and 14 bases lay outside the gene matches. As DNA, the CDR3 is TGTGCCACCACAGCGGCGGGGGGAAGTCGCTCTGGGGCCAACGTCCTGACTTTC. It is translated as CATTAAGGSRSGANVLTF.

The chain recombines TRBV6-5 with TRBJ2-2; no clear D gene. The germline gives CDR1 MNHEY, CDR2 SVGAGI. V gave up 2 bases and J gave up 7 bases, with 5 bases separating them. The CDR3 has 12 residues. CDR3 residues: CASSYTIGELFF. The CDR3 coding sequence is TGTGCCAGCAGTTACACTATCGGGGAGCTGTTTTTT.

The chain uses TRBV6-1 and TRBJ2-1; possibly TRBD1 or TRBD2 for D (5 bases each). CDR3 length equals 15 residues. Trimming removed 6 bases from V and 8 bases from J, with 20 bases in between. Germline CDR1 is MNHNS and CDR2 is SASEGT. This CDR3 reads CASRRTRDPRDEQFF. CDR3 bases: TGTGCCAGCAGGCGTACCCGGGACCCTCGGGATGAGCAGTTCTTC.

This clonotype was seen many times. The chain joins TRBV5-1 to TRBJ2-3; TRBD1 agrees at 9 bases. The V and J ends lost 2 bases and 1 base, in that order; junction bases with no gene match: 2. In germline, CDR1 is SGHRS, CDR2 YFSETQ. This CDR3 spans 15 amino acids. CDR3 nucleotides: TGCGCCAGCAGCTTACGGACAGGGGGCACAGATACGCAGTATTTT. Amino acids: CASSLRTGGTDTQYF.

This rearrangement joins TRBV14 to TRBJ1-1; 8 bases match TRBD1. With V trimmed by 0 bases and J by 7 bases, 13 bases remained unmatched. CDR1 is SGHDN, CDR2 FVKESK, per germline. This CDR3 has 17 amino acids. CDR3 protein: CASSQDGTGSFLSEAFF. The DNA for the CDR3 is TGTGCCAGCAGCCAAGACGGGACAGGCTCTTTTTTGAGTGAAGCTTTCTTT. Supplemented by reference TRBV14 and TRBJ1-1, the full variable domain reads EAGVTQFPSHSVIEKGQTVTLRCDPISGHDNLYWYRRVMGKEIKFLLHFVKESKQDESGMPNNRFLAERTGGTYSTLKVQPAELEDSGVYFCASSQDGTGSFLSEAFFGQGTRLTVV.

The chain uses TRBV24-1 and TRBJ2-2; D gene uncertain. The germline V and J ends were trimmed by 1 base and 3 bases, with 5 bases remaining between them. Germline assignment: CDR1 KGHDR and CDR2 SFDVKD. There are 14 residues in the CDR3. In DNA, the CDR3 is TGTGCCACCAGTGATTTCTCGGACACCGGGGAGCTGTTTTTT. Encoded protein: CATSDFSDTGELFF.

The V and J genes are TRBV7-9 and TRBJ2-3; 9 bases are shared with TRBD2. Germline V gene data show CDR1 as SEHNR and CDR2 as FQNEAQ (reference sequence). CDR3 length: 17 amino acids. V was pared by 3 bases and J by 2 bases, with 9 bases of the junction left unmatched. The CDR3 DNA reads TGTGCCAGCAGCTTCGGGGGACTAGCAGCTGACACAGATACGCAGTATTTT. Its translation: CASSFGGLAADTDTQYF.

The V call is TRBV7-6, the J call TRBJ2-5, with 7 bases aligning to TRBD1. The ends lost 5 bases at V and 4 bases at J; junction bases unmatched: 7. CDR1 SGHVS and CDR2 FNYEAQ come from the germline V gene. This CDR3 contains 14 residues. DNA of the CDR3: TGTGCCAGCAGCCCAGCGGCAGGGGGAGAGACCCAGTACTTC. This gives the protein CASSPAAGGETQYF.

The sample holds many counts of this clonotype. The rearrangement joins TRBV7-2 to TRBJ1-2, with 7 bases fitting TRBD1. CDR3 size: 13 residues. Trimming at V came to 7 bases and at J to 4 bases, leaving 6 bases not matched to a gene. Germline V CDR1 and CDR2: SGHTA, FQGNSA. CDR3 residues: CASTPQGGYGYTF. The CDR3 bases are TGTGCCAGCACCCCTCAGGGGGGCTATGGCTACACCTTC.

The table lists this clonotype with a few counts. The chain couples TRBV11-3 to TRBJ2-1; D not resolved. Trimming removed 0 bases from V and 8 bases from J, with 8 bases in between. CDR1 is SGHNT and CDR2 is YENEEA in the germline V gene. The CDR3 covers 13 residues. CDR3 sequence: CASSLDLGHEQFF. CDR3 nucleotide sequence: TGTGCCAGCAGCTTAGACTTGGGCCATGAGCAGTTCTTC. The full variable domain, completed using reference TRBV11-3 and TRBJ2-1, is EAGVVQSPRYKIIEKKQPVAFWCNPISGHNTLYWYLQNLGQGPELLIRYENEEAVDDSQLPKDRFSAERLKGVDSTLKIQPAELGDSAVYLCASSLDLGHEQFFGPGTRLTVL.